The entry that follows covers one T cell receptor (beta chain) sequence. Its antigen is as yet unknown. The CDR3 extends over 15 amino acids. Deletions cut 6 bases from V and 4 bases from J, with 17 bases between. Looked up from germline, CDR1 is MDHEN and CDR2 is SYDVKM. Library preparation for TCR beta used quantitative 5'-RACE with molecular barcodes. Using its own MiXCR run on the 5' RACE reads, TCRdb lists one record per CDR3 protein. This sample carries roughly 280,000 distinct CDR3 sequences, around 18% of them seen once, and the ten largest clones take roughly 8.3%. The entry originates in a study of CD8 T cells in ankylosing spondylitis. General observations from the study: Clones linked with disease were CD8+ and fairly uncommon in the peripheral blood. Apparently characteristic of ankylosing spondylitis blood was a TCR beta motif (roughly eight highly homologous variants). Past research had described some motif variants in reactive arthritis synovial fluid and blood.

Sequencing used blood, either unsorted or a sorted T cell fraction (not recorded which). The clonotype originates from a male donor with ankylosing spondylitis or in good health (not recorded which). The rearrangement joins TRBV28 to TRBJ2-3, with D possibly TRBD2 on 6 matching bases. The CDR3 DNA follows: TGTGCCAGCAGCCCTGGGGGGAGGAGGGCAGATACGCAGTATTTT. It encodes CASSPGGRRADTQYF. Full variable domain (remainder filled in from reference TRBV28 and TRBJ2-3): DVKVTQSSRYLVKRTGEKVFLECVQDMDHENMFWYRQDPGLGLRLIYFSYDVKMKEKGDIPEGYSVSREKKERFSLILESASTNQTSMYLCASSPGGRRADTQYFGPGTRLTVL.